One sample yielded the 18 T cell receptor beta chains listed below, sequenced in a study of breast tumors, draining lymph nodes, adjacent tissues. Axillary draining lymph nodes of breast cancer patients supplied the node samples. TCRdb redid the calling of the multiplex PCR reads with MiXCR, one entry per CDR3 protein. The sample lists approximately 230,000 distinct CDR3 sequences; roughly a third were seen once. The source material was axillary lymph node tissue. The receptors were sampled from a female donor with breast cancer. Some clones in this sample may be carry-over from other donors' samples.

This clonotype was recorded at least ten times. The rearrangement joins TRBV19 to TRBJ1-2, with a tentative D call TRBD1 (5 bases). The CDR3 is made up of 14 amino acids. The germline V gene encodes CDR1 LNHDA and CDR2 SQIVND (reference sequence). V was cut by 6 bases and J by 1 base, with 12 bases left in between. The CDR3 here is CASRLGTGNYGYTF. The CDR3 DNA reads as TGTGCCAGTAGACTCGGGACGGGTAACTATGGCTACACCTTC.

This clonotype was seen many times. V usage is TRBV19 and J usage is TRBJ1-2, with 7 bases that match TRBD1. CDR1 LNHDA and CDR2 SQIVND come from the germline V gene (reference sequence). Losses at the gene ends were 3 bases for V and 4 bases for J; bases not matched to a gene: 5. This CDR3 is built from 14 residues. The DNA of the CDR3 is TGTGCCAGTAGTATTACTTGGACAGGCTATGGCTACACCTTC. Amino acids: CASSITWTGYGYTF.

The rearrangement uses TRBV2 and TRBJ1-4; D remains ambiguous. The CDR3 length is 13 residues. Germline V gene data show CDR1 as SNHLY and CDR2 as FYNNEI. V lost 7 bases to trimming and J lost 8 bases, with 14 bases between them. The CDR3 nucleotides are TGTGCCAGCACCGTTAACAGCGGGGAAAAACTGTTTTTT. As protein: CASTVNSGEKLFF. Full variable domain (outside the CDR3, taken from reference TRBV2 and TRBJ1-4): EPEVTQTPSHQVTQMGQEVILRCVPISNHLYFYWYRQILGQKVEFLVSFYNNEISEKSEIFDDQFSVERPDGSNFTLKIRSTKLEDSAMYFCASTVNSGEKLFFGSGTQLSVL.

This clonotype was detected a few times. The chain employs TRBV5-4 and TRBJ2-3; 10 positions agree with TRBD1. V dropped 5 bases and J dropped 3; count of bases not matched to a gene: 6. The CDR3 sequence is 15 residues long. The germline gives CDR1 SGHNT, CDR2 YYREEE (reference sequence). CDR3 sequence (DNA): TGTGCCAGCAGGCGACAGGGGGCGCGGACAGATACGCAGTATTTT. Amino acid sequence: CASRRQGARTDTQYF.

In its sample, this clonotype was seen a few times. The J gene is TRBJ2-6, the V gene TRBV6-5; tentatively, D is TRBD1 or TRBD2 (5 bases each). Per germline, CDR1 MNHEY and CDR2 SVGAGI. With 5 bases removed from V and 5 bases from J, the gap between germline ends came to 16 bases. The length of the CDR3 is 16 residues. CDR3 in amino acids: CASSPGTPERANVLTF. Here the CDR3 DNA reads TGTGCCAGCAGTCCGGGGACCCCGGAAAGGGCCAACGTCCTGACTTTC.

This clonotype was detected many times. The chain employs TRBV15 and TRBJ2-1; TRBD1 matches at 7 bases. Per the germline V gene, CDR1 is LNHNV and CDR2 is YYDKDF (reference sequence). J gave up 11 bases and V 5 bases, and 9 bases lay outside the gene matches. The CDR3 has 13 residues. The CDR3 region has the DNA TGTGCCACCAGCGGTGGGACAGACCCTCAGCAGTTCTTC. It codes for CATSGGTDPQQFF.

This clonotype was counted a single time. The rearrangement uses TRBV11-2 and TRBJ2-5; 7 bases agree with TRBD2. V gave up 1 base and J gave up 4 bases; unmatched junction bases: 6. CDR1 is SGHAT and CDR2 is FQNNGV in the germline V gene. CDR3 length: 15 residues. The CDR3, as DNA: TGTGCCAGCAGCTTAGGGGAGGGCGCGCCAGAGACCCAGTACTTC. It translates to CASSLGEGAPETQYF.

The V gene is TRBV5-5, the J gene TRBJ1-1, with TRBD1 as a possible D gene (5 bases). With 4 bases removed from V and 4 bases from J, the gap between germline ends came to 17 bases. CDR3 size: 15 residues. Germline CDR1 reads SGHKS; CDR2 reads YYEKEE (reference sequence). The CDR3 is CASSLGPTRATEAFF. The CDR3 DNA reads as TGTGCCAGCAGCCTGGGACCCACTCGGGCCACTGAAGCTTTCTTT.

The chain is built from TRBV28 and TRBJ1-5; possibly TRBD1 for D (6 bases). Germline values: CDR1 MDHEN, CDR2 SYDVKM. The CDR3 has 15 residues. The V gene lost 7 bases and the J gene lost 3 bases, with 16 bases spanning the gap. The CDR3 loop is CASIGGGGPNQPQHF. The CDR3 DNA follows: TGTGCCAGCATCGGAGGCGGGGGCCCCAATCAGCCCCAGCATTTT.

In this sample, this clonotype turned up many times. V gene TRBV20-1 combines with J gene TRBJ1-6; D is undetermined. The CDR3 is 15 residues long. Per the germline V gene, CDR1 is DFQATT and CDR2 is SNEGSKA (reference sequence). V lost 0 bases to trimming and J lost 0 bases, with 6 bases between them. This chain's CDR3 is CSARDMGSYNSPLHF. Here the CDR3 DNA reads TGCAGTGCTAGAGATATGGGCTCCTATAATTCACCCCTCCACTTT.

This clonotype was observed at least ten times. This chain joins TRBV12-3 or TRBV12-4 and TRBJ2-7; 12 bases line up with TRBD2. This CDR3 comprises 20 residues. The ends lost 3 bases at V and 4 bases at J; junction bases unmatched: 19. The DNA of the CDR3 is TGTGCCAGCAGTTTCATGGTATTGACTAGCGGGAGACGCATTCATTACGAGCAGTACTTC. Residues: CASSFMVLTSGRRIHYEQYF.

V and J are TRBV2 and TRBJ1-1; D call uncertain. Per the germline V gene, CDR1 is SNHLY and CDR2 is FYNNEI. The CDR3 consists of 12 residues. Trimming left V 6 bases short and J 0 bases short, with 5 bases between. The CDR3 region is CASSTMNTEAFF. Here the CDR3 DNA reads TGTGCCAGCAGCACTATGAACACTGAAGCTTTCTTT.

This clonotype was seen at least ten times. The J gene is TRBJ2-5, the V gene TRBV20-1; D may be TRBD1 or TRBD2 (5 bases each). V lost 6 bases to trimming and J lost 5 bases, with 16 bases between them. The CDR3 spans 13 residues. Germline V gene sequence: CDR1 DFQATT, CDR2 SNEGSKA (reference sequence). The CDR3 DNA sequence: TGCAGTGCGAAAGCAGGGAGACGGGAGACCCAGTACTTC. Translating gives CSAKAGRRETQYF.

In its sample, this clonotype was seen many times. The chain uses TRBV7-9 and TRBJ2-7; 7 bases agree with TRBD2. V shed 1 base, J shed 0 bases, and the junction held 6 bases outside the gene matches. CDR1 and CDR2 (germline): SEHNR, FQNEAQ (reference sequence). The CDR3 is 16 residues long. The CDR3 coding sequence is TGTGCCAGCAGCTTAGGGGGAGCGGGGAGCTCCTACGAGCAGTACTTC. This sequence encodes CASSLGGAGSSYEQYF.

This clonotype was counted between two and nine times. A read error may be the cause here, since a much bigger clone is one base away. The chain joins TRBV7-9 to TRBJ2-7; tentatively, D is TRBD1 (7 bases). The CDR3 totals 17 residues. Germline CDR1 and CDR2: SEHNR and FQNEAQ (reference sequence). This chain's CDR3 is CASSLGGTADLFYQQYF. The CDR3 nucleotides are TGTGCCAGCAGCTTAGGCGGGACAGCCGACCTATTCTACCAGCAGTACTTC.

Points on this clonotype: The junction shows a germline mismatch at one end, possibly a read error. DNA for the CDR3: TGCGCCAGCAGCCAAGGGGGGGCCGGTGAAGCTTTCTTT. It yields the protein CASSQGGAGEAFF. This chain links TRBV7-2 with TRBJ1-1; D is possibly TRBD1 (6 bases). The CDR3 runs 13 residues. Germline CDR1 reads SGHTA; CDR2 reads FQGNSA.

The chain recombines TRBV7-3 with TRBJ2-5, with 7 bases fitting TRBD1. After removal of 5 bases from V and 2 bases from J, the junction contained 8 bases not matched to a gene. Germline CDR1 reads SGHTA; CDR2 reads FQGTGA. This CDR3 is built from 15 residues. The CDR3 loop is CASSAEGTAQETQYF. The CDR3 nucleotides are TGTGCCAGCAGCGCAGAAGGGACAGCTCAAGAGACCCAGTACTTC.

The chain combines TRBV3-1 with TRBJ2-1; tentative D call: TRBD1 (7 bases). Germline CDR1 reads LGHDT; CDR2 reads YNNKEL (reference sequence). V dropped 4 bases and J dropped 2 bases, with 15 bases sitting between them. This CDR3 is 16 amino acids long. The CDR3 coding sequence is TGTGCCAGCAGCCCAAGACAGGGAGGTACCTACAATGAGCAGTTCTTC. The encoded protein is CASSPRQGGTYNEQFF.